This entry lists 25 T cell receptor beta chains sequenced from one sample in a study of cytomegalovirus exposure and HLA in healthy donors. The primer mix had 60 Vbeta and 13 Jbeta primers. Sequencing was performed with immunoSEQ multiplex PCR; in TCRdb, only in-frame clones are kept and a portion is missing. In the table there are about 120,000 clones, 80% to 90% of which are singletons. The source material was PBMCs. The receptors were gathered from a woman aged 40-49 years in good health and CMV-seropositive.

V gene TRBV5-5 combines with J gene TRBJ2-7; the match to TRBD1 covers 7 bases. The CDR3 loop spans 16 amino acids. With V trimmed by 4 bases and J by 2 bases, 12 bases remained unmatched. CDR1 is SGHKS, CDR2 YYEKEE, per germline (reference sequence). In nucleotides, the CDR3 is TGTGCCAGCAGCCCCGGGACAGTCTCTGGGACCTACGAGCAGTACTTC. This translates into CASSPGTVSGTYEQYF.

The chain recombines TRBV5-6 with TRBJ2-1, with 11 positions matching TRBD2. Trimming removed 4 bases from V and 7 bases from J; junction bases left unmatched: 7. The V gene's germline CDR1 is SGHDT and CDR2 YYEEEE. CDR3 length: 15 amino acids. The CDR3 nucleotides read TGTGCCAGCAGCCGGGGACTAGCGGCCGAAAATGAGCAGTTCTTC. It codes for CASSRGLAAENEQFF.

The CDR3 loop reads CASSGRTGGSKPQHF. CDR3 bases: TGTGCCAGCAGCGGACGGACAGGGGGTAGTAAGCCCCAGCATTTT. The chain recombines TRBV7-2 with TRBJ1-5, with TRBD1 matching over 10 bases. CDR3 length equals 15 residues. V was clipped by 5 bases and J by 8 bases; unmatched bases: 9. Germline CDR1 and CDR2: SGHTA and FQGNSA.

The CDR3 bases are TGTGCCTGGAGCCGACTGATTAATGAGCAGTTCTTC. It translates to CAWSRLINEQFF. The chain carries TRBV30 and TRBJ2-1; the D is unclear. Germline CDR1 is GTSNPN and CDR2 is SVGIG (reference sequence). This CDR3 has 12 amino acids. Trimming cost V 3 bases and J 7 bases, with 10 bases left between them.

This chain links TRBV29-1 with TRBJ2-6; 10 bases agree with TRBD2. CDR1 SQVTM and CDR2 ANQGSEA come from the germline V gene. Trimming cost V 4 bases and J 2 bases; bases outside gene matches: 5. The CDR3 totals 16 residues. The CDR3 sequence: CSVGASGSTGANVLTF. CDR3 nucleotide sequence: TGCAGCGTTGGGGCTAGCGGGAGTACTGGGGCCAACGTCCTGACTTTC.

The chain links TRBV9 to TRBJ2-1, with 8 nucleotides matching TRBD2. Germline V lookup: CDR1 SGDLS, CDR2 YYNGEE. The CDR3 is made up of 17 amino acids. The V segment lost 4 bases and the J segment 7 bases; nucleotides outside the gene matches: 16. The CDR3 is CASSPRSGGIGLNEQFF. The CDR3 DNA follows: TGTGCCAGCAGCCCTCGCTCGGGGGGGATCGGTTTGAATGAGCAGTTCTTC.

The chain carries TRBV9 and TRBJ2-1; tentatively, D is TRBD2 (6 bases). The germline gives CDR1 SGDLS, CDR2 YYNGEE. The CDR3 sequence is 17 residues long. With 0 bases removed from V and 5 bases from J, the gap between germline ends came to 18 bases. CDR3 sequence: CASSVGPGLARDNEQFF. The DNA for the CDR3 is TGTGCCAGCAGCGTAGGTCCGGGACTGGCGCGGGACAATGAGCAGTTCTTC. Full variable domain (outside the CDR3, taken from reference TRBV9 and TRBJ2-1): DSGVTQTPKHLITATGQRVTLRCSPRSGDLSVYWYQQSLDQGLQFLIQYYNGEERAKGNILERFSAQQFPDLHSELNLSSLELGDSALYFCASSVGPGLARDNEQFFGPGTRLTVL.

The chain recombines TRBV15 with TRBJ1-1; D is ambiguous. The germline V gene has CDR1 LNHNV and CDR2 YYDKDF (reference sequence). V lost 0 bases, J lost 5 bases, and 10 bases lay in between. The CDR3 runs 14 residues. CDR3 bases: TGTGCCACCAGCAGAGAGCCGGGATATACTGAAGCTTTCTTT. Translated, it gives CATSREPGYTEAFF.

The CDR3 DNA follows: TGTGCCAGCAGCGTAGGCAGAGGTACGAACACTGAAGCTTTCTTT. Protein: CASSVGRGTNTEAFF. The chain recombines TRBV9 with TRBJ1-1; D call uncertain. Germline assignment: CDR1 SGDLS and CDR2 YYNGEE. The V end was cut by 0 bases, the J end by 1 base, with 10 bases between. CDR3 size: 15 residues.

The chain recombines TRBV5-1 with TRBJ1-1; possibly TRBD1 for D (5 bases). The CDR3 is 14 residues long. V was cut by 0 bases and J by 7 bases, with 13 bases left in between. Germline V gives CDR1 SGHRS, CDR2 YFSETQ. CDR3 region: CASSLATQGDEAFF. The CDR3 coding sequence is TGCGCCAGCAGCTTGGCCACGCAGGGTGATGAAGCTTTCTTT. Using reference TRBV5-1 and TRBJ1-1 for the parts outside the CDR3, the full variable domain is KAGVTQTPRYLIKTRGQQVTLSCSPISGHRSVSWYQQTPGQGLQFLFEYFSETQRNKGNFPGRFSGRQFSNSRSEMNVSTLELGDSALYLCASSLATQGDEAFFGQGTRLTVV.

This clone was found once. The genes are TRBV7-8 and TRBJ2-1; 12 bases are a match to TRBD2. This CDR3 contains 17 residues. The ends lost 2 bases at V and 5 bases at J; junction bases unmatched: 7. The germline CDR1 and CDR2 sequences are SGHVS and FQNEAQ. CDR3 loop: CASSLNRLAGVNNEQFF. The CDR3 DNA is TGTGCCAGCAGCTTAAATCGACTAGCGGGAGTCAACAATGAGCAGTTCTTC.

This chain joins TRBV10-1 and TRBJ2-3; 9 bases fit TRBD2. The germline gives CDR1 WNHNN, CDR2 SYGVQD (reference sequence). The CDR3 has 16 residues. The ends lost 5 bases at V and 3 bases at J; junction bases unmatched: 9. CDR3 bases: TGCGCCAGCAGTCGAATAGCGGGAGAGCCGACAGATACGCAGTATTTT. Its protein product is CASSRIAGEPTDTQYF.

The chain combines TRBV30 with TRBJ1-1; D call uncertain. The CDR3 length is 14 residues. The germline V and J ends were trimmed by 0 bases and 0 bases, with 8 bases remaining between them. Per the germline V gene, CDR1 is GTSNPN and CDR2 is SVGIG (reference sequence). The CDR3 reads CAWSVNRLNTEAFF. CDR3 bases: TGTGCCTGGAGTGTAAACAGATTGAACACTGAAGCTTTCTTT.

The chain couples TRBV28 to TRBJ1-2; the D is unclear. V lost 5 bases and J lost 8, with 21 bases in between. The CDR3 spans 15 residues. The germline V gene encodes CDR1 MDHEN and CDR2 SYDVKM. In DNA, the CDR3 is TGTGCCAGCAGTCAACAATTCCCAGAACTCGGGGGCTACACCTTC. Its protein product is CASSQQFPELGGYTF.

The chain has TRBV6-5 and TRBJ1-5; the match to TRBD1 covers 8 bases. The V gene's germline CDR1 is MNHEY and CDR2 SVGAGI. The CDR3 consists of 14 residues. V shed 4 bases, J shed 6 bases, and the junction held 5 bases outside the gene matches. CDR3 coding DNA: TGTGCCAGCAGTTTCACAGGGGGAGGTCAGCCCCAGCATTTT. Translated: CASSFTGGGQPQHF.

The chain employs TRBV5-1 and TRBJ2-1; the match to TRBD2 covers 10 bases. The CDR3 loop spans 15 amino acids. Germline loops: CDR1 SGHRS, CDR2 YFSETQ. V trimming: 0 bases; J trimming: 8 bases; junction bases outside the gene matches: 5. Here the CDR3 reads CASSLAPSGRDEQFF. In nucleotides, the CDR3 is TGCGCCAGCAGCTTGGCCCCTAGCGGGAGAGATGAGCAGTTCTTC.

This sequence joins TRBV10-2 and TRBJ2-7, with 8 bases lining up with TRBD1. This CDR3 contains 11 residues. Looked up from germline, CDR1 is WSHSY and CDR2 is SAAADI. The CDR3 coding sequence is TGCGCCAGCAGGGATGGGGACAGGAGCCGCGTC. Translated, it gives CASRDGDRSRV.

The V call is TRBV29-1, the J call TRBJ2-1, with 16 positions matching TRBD2. The CDR3 is 17 amino acids. From germline, CDR1 is SQVTM and CDR2 ANQGSEA. V gave up 6 bases and J gave up 9 bases; unmatched junction bases: 14. CDR3 sequence: CSVGLAGGGSTILEQFF. The CDR3 DNA is TGCAGCGTGGGACTAGCGGGAGGGGGATCCACAATTCTTGAGCAGTTCTTC.

This chain joins TRBV29-1 and TRBJ2-3; D might be TRBD1 (6 bases). This CDR3 spans 14 amino acids. V was cut by 5 bases and J by 0 bases, with 12 bases left in between. In germline, CDR1 is SQVTM, CDR2 ANQGSEA. The chain's CDR3 is CSVSPGQSTDTQYF. The DNA of the CDR3 is TGCAGCGTTTCTCCGGGACAAAGCACAGATACGCAGTATTTT.

The CDR3 DNA sequence: TGTGCCAGCAGTTTAGGGACGGGACAGGGAGGCTACGAGCAGTACTTC. Translated, it gives CASSLGTGQGGYEQYF. The genes are TRBV27 and TRBJ2-7, with 9 positions matching TRBD1. The CDR3 has 16 amino acids. CDR1 is MNHEY and CDR2 is SMNVEV in the germline V gene (reference sequence). Losses at the gene ends were 2 bases for V and 3 bases for J; bases not matched to a gene: 8.

V is TRBV4-1 and J is TRBJ1-5; 8 bases align to TRBD1. CDR3 length: 14 residues. Germline CDR1 reads MGHRA; CDR2 reads YSYEKL. V trimming: 2 bases; J trimming: 7 bases; junction bases outside the gene matches: 4. CDR3 protein: CASSQPGQAQPQHF. CDR3 coding DNA: TGCGCCAGCAGCCAACCGGGACAGGCCCAGCCCCAGCATTTT.

The CDR3 DNA reads TGCGCCAGCAGCCAAGACAGGGTTGGTCAGCCCCAGCATTTT. This sequence encodes CASSQDRVGQPQHF. This chain uses TRBV4-3 with TRBJ1-5; tentative D call: TRBD1 (5 bases). The ends were cut back, 0 bases at V and 6 bases at J, with 9 bases in the middle. Germline V gene data show CDR1 as LGHNA and CDR2 as YSLEER. This CDR3 is built from 14 residues.

The V gene is TRBV6-5, the J gene TRBJ2-7; weak D call: TRBD2 (6 bases). CDR1 is MNHEY, CDR2 SVGAGI, per germline. This CDR3 comprises 13 residues. Trimming cost V 6 bases and J 3 bases, with 12 bases left between them. The CDR3 loop reads CASRRDPHYEQYF. CDR3 in DNA: TGTGCCAGCAGGCGGGACCCCCACTACGAGCAGTACTTC.

This chain links TRBV10-1 with TRBJ2-2; tentative D call: TRBD2 (5 bases). Trimming removed 6 bases at V and 0 bases at J, with 5 bases between. CDR1 is WNHNN and CDR2 is SYGVQD in the germline V gene (reference sequence). CDR3 length equals 13 residues. Here the CDR3 DNA reads TGCGCCAGCAGGGGAGCGAACACCGGGGAGCTGTTTTTT. The encoded protein is CASRGANTGELFF.

This chain joins TRBV13 and TRBJ1-1; D is undetermined. Germline lookup yields CDR1 PRHDT and CDR2 FYEKMQ (reference sequence). The CDR3 is 15 amino acids. Trimming shortened V by 2 bases and J by 0 bases, and 10 bases separated the two germline ends. Here the CDR3 reads CASSLTGSLNTEAFF. Here the CDR3 DNA reads TGTGCCAGCAGCTTAACGGGTTCCCTGAACACTGAAGCTTTCTTT.